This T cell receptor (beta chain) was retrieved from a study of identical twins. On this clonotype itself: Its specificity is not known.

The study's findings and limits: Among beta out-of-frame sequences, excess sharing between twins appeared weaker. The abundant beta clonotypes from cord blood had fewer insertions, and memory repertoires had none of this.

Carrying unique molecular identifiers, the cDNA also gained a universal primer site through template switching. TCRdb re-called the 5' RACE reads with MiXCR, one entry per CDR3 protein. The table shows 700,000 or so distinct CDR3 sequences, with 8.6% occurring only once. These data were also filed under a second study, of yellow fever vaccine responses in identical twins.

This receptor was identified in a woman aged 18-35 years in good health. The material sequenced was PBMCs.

The DNA for the CDR3 is TGCAGTGCTTACGCCTCACTAGCGGCCTCCTACAATGAGCAGTTCTTC. This gives the protein CSAYASLAASYNEQFF. The chain combines TRBV20-1 with TRBJ2-1, with TRBD2 matching over 8 bases. The CDR3 has 16 residues. The V gene end was trimmed by 5 bases and the J gene end by 0 bases; junction bases not matched to a gene: 9. Looked up from germline, CDR1 is DFQATT and CDR2 is SNEGSKA (reference sequence).